These 21 T cell receptor beta chains came from one sample sequenced in a study of T cell responses to AZD1222 COVID-19 vaccine. Measured with immunoSEQ multiplex PCR; TCRdb has only the in-frame clones, and not every one. The profile shows about 120,000 clones, roughly 88% of them singletons. The sample consisted of peripheral blood, taken on day 0 of AZD1222 vaccination. These receptors were obtained from an adult in good health.

The chain is built from TRBV5-1 and TRBJ2-3, with TRBD1 matching over 7 bases. V was pared by 9 bases and J by 1 base, with 5 bases of the junction left unmatched. The CDR3 loop spans 13 amino acids. CDR1 is SGHRS and CDR2 is YFSETQ in the germline V gene. CDR3 DNA: TGCGCCACCTCTACAGGGGGCACAGATACGCAGTATTTT. Protein sequence: CATSTGGTDTQYF.

The chain couples TRBV5-1 to TRBJ2-3; 7 bases agree with TRBD2. The length of the CDR3 is 15 residues. The V gene's germline CDR1 is SGHRS and CDR2 YFSETQ. Trimming cost V 1 base and J 2 bases; bases outside gene matches: 4. In DNA form, the CDR3 reads TGCGCCAGCAGCTTGCCGCTAGCGGCCACAGATACGCAGTATTTT. As protein: CASSLPLAATDTQYF.

The chain combines TRBV5-1 with TRBJ1-4; 7 nucleotides match TRBD1. Germline CDR1 reads SGHRS; CDR2 reads YFSETQ. The CDR3 runs to 15 residues. J was trimmed by 0 bases and V by 4 bases; bases with no gene match: 3. CDR3 loop: CASSGQGATNEKLFF. CDR3 nucleotide sequence: TGCGCCAGCAGCGGTCAGGGGGCAACTAATGAAAAACTGTTTTTT.

The rearrangement links TRBV12-3 or TRBV12-4 to TRBJ1-3, with D perhaps TRBD1 (5 bases). The CDR3 is 13 amino acids. Trimming shortened V by 6 bases and J by 3 bases, and 9 bases separated the two germline ends. CDR3 bases: TGTGCCAGCAGGGTGGGGGATGGAAACACCATATATTTT. Protein sequence: CASRVGDGNTIYF.

The genes are TRBV5-1 and TRBJ2-2; D is perhaps TRBD2 (5 bases). Germline V gene sequence: CDR1 SGHRS, CDR2 YFSETQ. CDR3 size: 17 residues. Deletions cut 2 bases from V and 2 bases from J, with 16 bases between. CDR3: CASSLVVRADNTGELFF. CDR3 DNA: TGCGCCAGCAGCTTAGTGGTGCGGGCAGACAACACCGGGGAGCTGTTTTTT. The variable domain in full, completed from reference TRBV5-1 and TRBJ2-2, reads KAGVTQTPRYLIKTRGQQVTLSCSPISGHRSVSWYQQTPGQGLQFLFEYFSETQRNKGNFPGRFSGRQFSNSRSEMNVSTLELGDSALYLCASSLVVRADNTGELFFGEGSRLTVL.

The chain is built from TRBV23-1 and TRBJ1-1, with D hard to call. TRBV23-1 counts as an open reading frame of uncertain function. Trimming left V 2 bases short and J 0 bases short, with 22 bases between. The CDR3 runs to 19 residues. The CDR3 DNA reads as TGCGCCAGCAGTCAACCGCCTTTCAACGGCAGGTCCATGAACACTGAAGCTTTCTTT. Its translation: CASSQPPFNGRSMNTEAFF.

V and J are TRBV29-1 and TRBJ1-2; D gene ambiguous. Germline CDR1 SQVTM, CDR2 ANQGSEA. CDR3 size: 14 residues. V was shortened by 0 bases and J by 5 bases, with 13 bases between the two germline ends. DNA of the CDR3: TGCAGCGTTGAAGATCGCATCGAAGGGTATGGCTACACCTTC. Translation: CSVEDRIEGYGYTF.

The gene calls are TRBV29-1 and TRBJ2-7; D is unresolved. V gave up 5 bases and J gave up 2 bases, with 28 bases separating them. CDR1 and CDR2 (germline): SQVTM, ANQGSEA. The CDR3 is 18 amino acids. CDR3 DNA sequence: TGCAGCGTTAAGGTTGGCTCTGCCCACCCTAATACACCCTACGAGCAGTACTTC. The encoded protein is CSVKVGSAHPNTPYEQYF.

The gene calls are TRBV5-5 and TRBJ2-2, with D possibly being TRBD1 (5 bases). Germline V gene lookup returns CDR1 SGHKS and CDR2 YYEKEE (reference sequence). Between the trimmed V and J ends, which lost 5 bases and 4 bases, there was a span of 15 bases. The CDR3 sequence is 15 residues long. The CDR3, as DNA: TGTGCCAGCAGGGCACAGGTGATGGGCACCGGGGAGCTGTTTTTT. It specifies CASRAQVMGTGELFF.

The chain joins TRBV4-3 to TRBJ1-2, with no clear D. The CDR3 loop spans 15 amino acids. Trimming pared 0 bases from V and 4 bases from J, leaving 12 bases between. Germline assignment: CDR1 LGHNA and CDR2 YSLEER. The CDR3 coding sequence is TGCGCCAGCAGCCAAGATGGAACAGCCGTCTATGGCTACACCTTC. It codes for CASSQDGTAVYGYTF.

The gene calls are TRBV29-1 and TRBJ2-7, with 9 bases aligning to TRBD1. The CDR3 covers 14 residues. Trimming cost V 6 bases and J 5 bases; bases outside gene matches: 11. The germline CDR1 and CDR2 sequences are SQVTM and ANQGSEA. The CDR3 reads CSVGDREWNNEQYF. In DNA, the CDR3 is TGCAGCGTGGGGGACAGGGAGTGGAATAACGAGCAGTACTTC.

The chain combines TRBV2 with TRBJ2-5; TRBD2 aligns across 10 bases. V trimming: 6 bases; J trimming: 5 bases; junction bases outside the gene matches: 9. CDR1 is SNHLY, CDR2 FYNNEI, per germline. This CDR3 contains 15 residues. CDR3 bases: TGTGCCAGCAGCGCTTTTAGCGGGGGGAGGGAGACCCAGTACTTC. Amino acids: CASSAFSGGRETQYF.

The gene calls are TRBV9 and TRBJ2-1, with D possibly matching TRBD2 (6 bases). Trimming removed 5 bases at V and 8 bases at J, with 11 bases between. The CDR3 runs to 12 residues. CDR1 is SGDLS and CDR2 is YYNGEE in the germline V gene. CDR3 nucleotides: TGTGCCAGCAGTAGACTAGGCGATGAGCAGTTCTTC. Its translation: CASSRLGDEQFF.

The chain couples TRBV9 to TRBJ1-6, with a weak D call TRBD1 (6 bases). This CDR3 comprises 14 residues. V was clipped by 3 bases and J by 6 bases, with 10 bases between them. The V gene's germline CDR1 is SGDLS and CDR2 YYNGEE. DNA for the CDR3: TGTGCCAGCAGCGAGGGACAACCTAATTCACCCCTCCACTTT. Protein product: CASSEGQPNSPLHF.

The chain carries TRBV9 and TRBJ2-5; 8 bases line up with TRBD2. Germline assignment: CDR1 SGDLS and CDR2 YYNGEE. CDR3 length: 13 residues. J was trimmed by 5 bases and V by 5 bases; bases with no gene match: 5. The CDR3 DNA sequence: TGTGCCAGCAGTACTAGCGGATTCGAGACCCAGTACTTC. Its protein is CASSTSGFETQYF.

The genes are TRBV28 and TRBJ2-7, with D perhaps matching TRBD1 (7 bases). The CDR3 is 15 amino acids. Per the germline V gene, CDR1 is MDHEN and CDR2 is SYDVKM. V was cut by 4 bases and J by 1 base, with 14 bases left in between. Here the CDR3 DNA reads TGTGCCAGCAGTTCCGACAGGGACTTTTCCTACGAGCAGTACTTC. This codes for CASSSDRDFSYEQYF.

Here the CDR3 reads CASSLGTGMDTQYF. As DNA, the CDR3 is TGTGCCAGCAGCTTAGGGACAGGGATGGATACGCAGTATTTT. The rearrangement links TRBV11-1 to TRBJ2-3; 8 nucleotides match TRBD1. Losses at the gene ends were 1 base for V and 6 bases for J; bases not matched to a gene: 3. Germline V gene data show CDR1 as SGHAT and CDR2 as FQDESV (reference sequence). There are 14 residues in the CDR3.

CDR3 sequence reads: CASSRIQGASTDTQYF. The CDR3 nucleotides are TGTGCCAGCAGTAGAATCCAGGGGGCTTCCACAGATACGCAGTATTTT. The rearrangement links TRBV28 to TRBJ2-3; 8 bases map to TRBD1. Germline loops: CDR1 MDHEN, CDR2 SYDVKM. This CDR3 comprises 16 residues. J lost 2 bases, V lost 5 bases, and 9 bases had no gene match.

The rearrangement joins TRBV6-1 to TRBJ1-2, with D possibly being TRBD1 (6 bases). CDR1 is MNHNS and CDR2 is SASEGT in the germline V gene. CDR3 length: 15 amino acids. V was cut by 3 bases and J by 7 bases, with 18 bases left in between. This chain's CDR3 is CASSEGGSTGLGYTF. The CDR3 DNA reads TGTGCCAGCAGTGAGGGGGGGTCAACAGGGCTTGGCTACACCTTC.

The J gene is TRBJ1-2, the V gene TRBV7-9, with 7 nucleotides matching TRBD1. The V gene's germline CDR1 is SEHNR and CDR2 FQNEAQ (reference sequence). The CDR3 contains 15 residues. With 1 base clipped from V and 8 bases from J, the junction kept 10 bases outside the gene matches. The CDR3 nucleotides read TGTGCCAGCAGCTTAGTACAAAGGACAGGAGGGGGCTACACCTTC. It specifies CASSLVQRTGGGYTF. The full variable domain, its missing parts supplied by reference TRBV7-9 and TRBJ1-2, is DTGVSQNPRHKITKRGQNVTFRCDPISEHNRLYWYRQTLGQGPEFLTYFQNEAQLEKSRLLSDRFSAERPKGSFSTLEIQRTEQGDSAMYLCASSLVQRTGGGYTFGSGTRLTVV.

V usage is TRBV5-1 and J usage is TRBJ2-5, with D possibly called TRBD1 or TRBD2 (5 bases each). This CDR3 is built from 13 residues. Germline V CDR1 and CDR2: SGHRS, YFSETQ. The germline V and J ends were trimmed by 7 bases and 2 bases, with 12 bases remaining between them. Here the CDR3 reads CASGPGTQETQYF. The CDR3, as DNA: TGCGCCAGCGGCCCGGGGACGCAAGAGACCCAGTACTTC.